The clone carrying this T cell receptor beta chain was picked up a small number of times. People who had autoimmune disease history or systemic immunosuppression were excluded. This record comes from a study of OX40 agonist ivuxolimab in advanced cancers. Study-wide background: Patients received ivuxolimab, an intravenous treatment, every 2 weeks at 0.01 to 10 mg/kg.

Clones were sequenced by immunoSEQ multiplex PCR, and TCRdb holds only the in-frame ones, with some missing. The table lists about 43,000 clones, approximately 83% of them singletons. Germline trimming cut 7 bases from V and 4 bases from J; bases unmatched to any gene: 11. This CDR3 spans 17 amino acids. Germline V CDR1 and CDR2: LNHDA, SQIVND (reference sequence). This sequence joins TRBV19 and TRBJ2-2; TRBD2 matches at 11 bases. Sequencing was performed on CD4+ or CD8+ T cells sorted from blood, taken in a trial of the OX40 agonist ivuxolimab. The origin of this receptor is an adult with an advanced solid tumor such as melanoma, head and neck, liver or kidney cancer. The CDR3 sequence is CASTMTSGEAGTGELFF. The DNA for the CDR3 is TGTGCCAGTACTATGACTAGCGGGGAGGCGGGCACCGGGGAGCTGTTTTTT.